A single count supports the clone carrying this T cell receptor (beta chain). The data originate from a study of blood T cell repertoires in COVID-19. Study-wide background: PBMCs, B-cell-depleted T cells, or T cells provided the cDNA or gDNA that made up the material.

Original handling: Scientists estimated how many nucleated cells there were by amplifying reference gene primers. TCRdb keeps only in-frame clones here, not all; method: immunoSEQ multiplex PCR. The V and J calls and the clone size are those of that table, but D and trimming were determined from the DNA. Of some 270,000 clones detected, around 90% appear once; the ten largest clones hold 2.1%. CDR1 SGHTA and CDR2 FQGNSA come from the germline V gene. V shed 1 base and J 4 bases; nucleotides not matched to a gene: 8. CDR3 length equals 16 residues. The sample was peripheral blood. This sequence originates from a woman aged 55-70 years with COVID-19, enrolled during active disease. The chain is built from TRBV7-2 and TRBJ2-7, with 9 bases fitting TRBD1. CDR3 loop: CASSLGGGTGLYEQYF. CDR3 DNA sequence: TGTGCCAGCAGCTTAGGGGGGGGGACAGGGTTGTACGAGCAGTACTTC.